Each of the 28 T cell receptor beta chains below was sequenced from the same sample in a study of tumor-infiltrating lymphocytes in primary liver carcinoma. Priming with a constant-region primer yielded TCR beta cDNA from roughly 490 ng total RNA. Three nested multiplex PCR rounds, a slightly modified ARM-PCR, produced the libraries for TCR beta. For around 11 cycles apiece, the opening two PCR rounds ran with TRBV1-TRBV30 forward primers and a C-beta reverse primer. TCRdb itself ran the multiplex PCR reads through MiXCR, one entry per CDR3 protein. The data contain just over 300,000 distinct CDR3 sequences, about three fifths of them singletons. Germline DNA was also extracted, while the blood RNA originated from unsorted whole blood. What was sequenced was peripheral blood. The receptor set was obtained from a woman in her twenties or thirties with primary liver carcinoma and hepatitis B virus infection.

In nucleotides, the CDR3 is TGTGCCAGCAGCTTGCAGGGGAAGGAGTACTTC. This translates into CASSLQGKEYF. The rearrangement joins TRBV5-6 to TRBJ2-7; D is possibly TRBD1 (6 bases). The V end lost 1 base, the J end lost 11 bases, and 10 bases lay between the germline ends. This CDR3 has 11 residues. The germline gives CDR1 SGHDT, CDR2 YYEEEE.

A few counts support this clonotype. V gene TRBV12-3 or TRBV12-4 combines with J gene TRBJ2-7; D might be TRBD2 (6 bases). This CDR3 spans 14 amino acids. V dropped 8 bases and J dropped 5 bases, with 19 bases sitting between them. The CDR3 reads CASGAPRTIHEQYF. The CDR3, as DNA: TGTGCCAGCGGGGCCCCTCGGACTATCCACGAGCAGTACTTC.

This clonotype occurred many times. The chain is built from TRBV11-1 and TRBJ2-5, with D perhaps TRBD1 (6 bases). Germline V lookup: CDR1 SGHAT, CDR2 FQDESV (reference sequence). This CDR3 contains 13 residues. Trimming left V 10 bases short and J 3 bases short, with 15 bases between. CDR3 DNA sequence: TGTGCCACGCCTGGGACAACCGAAGAGACCCAGTACTTC. It specifies CATPGTTEETQYF. Full variable domain (missing parts from reference TRBV11-1 and TRBJ2-5): EAEVAQSPRYKITEKSQAVAFWCDPISGHATLYWYRQILGQGPELLVQFQDESVVDDSQLPKDRFSAERLKGVDSTLKIQPAELGDSAMYLCATPGTTEETQYFGPGTRLLVL.

This clonotype was counted only a few times. The chain recombines TRBV7-8 with TRBJ1-1; 7 positions agree with TRBD1. CDR1 is SGHVS, CDR2 FQNEAQ, per germline. J was trimmed by 12 bases and V by 5 bases; bases with no gene match: 6. This CDR3 is 11 amino acids long. The CDR3 loop is CASSKGTDTFF. CDR3 in DNA: TGTGCCAGCAGCAAGGGGACAGATACTTTCTTT.

This chain connects TRBV5-4 to TRBJ2-7; TRBD1 matches at 8 bases. The CDR3 sequence is 13 residues long. Losses at the gene ends were 3 bases for V and 5 bases for J; bases not matched to a gene: 4. CDR1 and CDR2 from the germline V gene are SGHNT and YYREEE (reference sequence). Here the CDR3 DNA reads TGTGCCAGCAGCTCCCGGACAGGGAACGAGCAGTACTTC. Protein sequence: CASSSRTGNEQYF.

Comments on this clonotype: It may be a read error: a sequence one base away is much more abundant. The final CDR3 position lacks the conserved phenylalanine or tryptophan, pointing to a likely read error. The genes are TRBV6-6 and TRBJ2-7, with D uncertain. CDR1 and CDR2 (germline): MNHNY, SVGAGI (reference sequence). CDR3 size: 15 residues. V dropped 10 bases and J dropped 6 bases, with 25 bases sitting between them. CDR3: CATVRRVAPSLEQYS. In DNA form, the CDR3 reads TGTGCCACCGTCCGACGCGTGGCCCCCTCCCTCGAGCAGTACTCC.

This clonotype was seen a few times. V is TRBV12-3 or TRBV12-4 and J is TRBJ1-5; D is perhaps TRBD1 (5 bases). The CDR3 sequence is 15 residues long. Trimming shortened V by 6 bases and J by 0 bases, and 12 bases separated the two germline ends. DNA of the CDR3: TGTGCCAGCAGCCCCTCGGGGCTTAGCAATCAGCCCCAGCATTTT. It codes for CASSPSGLSNQPQHF.

This clonotype was seen more than once but under ten times. The V call is TRBV12-3 or TRBV12-4, the J call TRBJ2-6; D uncertain. V lost 3 bases, J lost 0 bases, and 3 bases lay in between. The CDR3 has 14 amino acids. The DNA for the CDR3 is TGTGCCAGCAGTTTCAACTCTGGGGCCAACGTCCTGACTTTC. Translation gives CASSFNSGANVLTF.

Worth noting for this clonotype: Just one base apart from a much larger clone, this may be a read error. This rearrangement joins TRBV12-3 or TRBV12-4 to TRBJ2-7; 9 positions agree with TRBD2. This CDR3 has 16 amino acids. CDR3 region: CASSLGPAGGSYKQYF. The CDR3 DNA reads TGTGCCAGCAGTTTAGGGCCAGCGGGAGGCTCCTACAAGCAGTACTTC.

Regarding this clonotype: One end of the junction does not line up with germline, which may come from a read error. The chain recombines TRBV11-2 with TRBJ2-2; 10 positions match TRBD2. This CDR3 region has 16 residues. CDR1 and CDR2 from the germline V gene are SGHAT and FQNNGV. DNA for the CDR3: TGTGCCAGCAGTTTGAAGGGACTAGCGAGCACCGGGGAGCTGGTTTTT. This sequence encodes CASSLKGLASTGELVF.

Worth noting for this clonotype: This may come from a read error, since a much larger clone is one base off. The chain joins TRBV11-2 to TRBJ1-1, with D hard to call. The CDR3 spans 13 residues. Trimming left V 7 bases short and J 14 bases short, with 23 bases between. CDR1 and CDR2 (germline): SGHAT, FQNNGV. DNA of the CDR3: TGTGCCAGCAACCCCCGAGTGGCTGCTACCTCGTTCTTT. Amino acids: CASNPRVAATSFF.

Worth noting for this clonotype: One end of the junction does not line up with germline, which may come from a read error. The chain links TRBV11-2 to TRBJ1-6; D might be TRBD1 (5 bases). Germline CDR1 and CDR2: SGHAT and FQNNGV. The CDR3 has 15 amino acids. CDR3 sequence (DNA): TGTGCCAGCAGCGGACCCGGGGACCTTAATTCACCCCTCCACTTC. Amino acids: CASSGPGDLNSPLHF.

This clonotype was observed many times. The chain carries TRBV12-3 or TRBV12-4 and TRBJ1-5; 8 bases map to TRBD1. The V segment lost 3 bases and the J segment 3 bases; nucleotides outside the gene matches: 10. The CDR3 extends over 17 amino acids. The CDR3 spells CASSFLAGGGYNQPQHF. For the CDR3, the DNA is TGTGCCAGCAGTTTTCTTGCAGGGGGCGGATACAATCAGCCCCAGCATTTT.

This clonotype was observed a few times. The V call is TRBV30, the J call TRBJ2-1, with TRBD2 matching 14 bases. Unmatched junction bases numbered 6, after V lost 2 bases and J lost 6 bases. Germline V gene data show CDR1 as GTSNPN and CDR2 as SVGIG (reference sequence). This CDR3 is built from 16 residues. CDR3 protein: CAWSQVGTSGSNEQFF. CDR3 DNA: TGTGCCTGGAGTCAGGTTGGGACTAGCGGGAGCAATGAGCAGTTCTTC.

This clonotype has more than one count but fewer than ten. A junction boundary mismatches the germline segment, possibly from a read error. The chain couples TRBV4-2 to TRBJ2-4; D unresolved. CDR3 length: 15 amino acids. CDR1 is LGHNA, CDR2 YNFKEQ, per germline. This CDR3 is CASSQDRLPQNILYF. CDR3 nucleotides: TGTGCCAGCAGCCAAGATCGGCTACCCCAAAACATTCTGTACTTC.

This clonotype was counted many times. This rearrangement joins TRBV6-5 to TRBJ1-4; 9 bases match TRBD1. The germline CDR1 and CDR2 sequences are MNHEY and SVGAGI. J was trimmed by 2 bases and V by 8 bases; bases with no gene match: 6. This CDR3 comprises 15 residues. In DNA, the CDR3 is TGTGCCAGCGGGAGGACAGGGGTCACTAATGAAAAACTGTTTTTT. Its translation is CASGRTGVTNEKLFF.

This chain joins TRBV11-2 and TRBJ2-3; a possible D gene is TRBD1 (6 bases). Deletions cut 5 bases from V and 12 bases from J, with 24 bases between. Germline V lookup: CDR1 SGHAT, CDR2 FQNNGV. The CDR3 length is 15 residues. CDR3 sequence (DNA): TGTGCCAGCAGCGGTACAGGGACAAACACAGACACACAGTATTTT. Amino acids: CASSGTGTNTDTQYF.

As to this clonotype: A read error is possible here, since a much larger clone lies one base away. The chain couples TRBV5-6 to TRBJ1-1, with TRBD1 matching over 9 bases. The CDR3 covers 16 residues. From germline, CDR1 is SGHDT and CDR2 YYEEEE. The CDR3 DNA reads as TGTGCCAGCAGCTTGAAAGGGGACAGGGCGGGGACTGAAACTTTCTTT. Its protein is CASSLKGDRAGTETFF.

Comments on this clonotype: A junction boundary mismatches the germline segment, possibly from a read error. The V call is TRBV6-2 or TRBV6-3, the J call TRBJ2-1; 9 bases line up with TRBD2. CDR1 MNHEY and CDR2 SVGEGT come from the germline V gene. CDR3 length equals 15 residues. The CDR3 nucleotides are TGTGCCAGTAGTTATTATAGCGGGGGCTACAATGAGCAGCTCTTC. Translation gives CASSYYSGGYNEQLF.

This clonotype was observed many times. The chain has TRBV29-1 and TRBJ2-3, with 7 nucleotides matching TRBD1. Germline V gene sequence: CDR1 SQVTM, CDR2 ANQGSEA. Trimming removed 4 bases from V and 2 bases from J; junction bases left unmatched: 9. CDR3 size: 15 residues. CDR3 DNA sequence: TGCAGCGTTGCTATGTGGGACAGTTACACAGATACGCAGTATTTT. Encoded protein: CSVAMWDSYTDTQYF.

The genes are TRBV19 and TRBJ2-5; D may be TRBD2 (6 bases). V lost 7 bases, J lost 5 bases, and 14 bases lay in between. The germline gives CDR1 LNHDA, CDR2 SQIVND (reference sequence). This CDR3 contains 13 residues. As DNA, the CDR3 is TGTGCCAGTAATCCGGGACTGGGGGAGACCCAGTACTTC. This sequence encodes CASNPGLGETQYF.

This clonotype was observed a handful of times. The chain joins TRBV4-3 to TRBJ2-1; 16 bases match TRBD2. The length of the CDR3 is 20 residues. Germline assignment: CDR1 LGHNA and CDR2 YSLEER. V trimming: 1 base; J trimming: 4 bases; junction bases outside the gene matches: 10. Here the CDR3 reads CASSQVGPGLAGGGYNEQFF. The CDR3 nucleotides read TGCGCCAGCAGCCAAGTGGGACCGGGACTAGCGGGAGGGGGATACAATGAGCAGTTCTTC.

This rearrangement joins TRBV19 to TRBJ2-1; TRBD1 agrees at 12 bases. This CDR3 is built from 13 residues. With 10 bases clipped from V and 7 bases from J, the junction kept 5 bases outside the gene matches. The germline V gene has CDR1 LNHDA and CDR2 SQIVND (reference sequence). In DNA form, the CDR3 reads TGTGCCATCGGGACAGGGGGCTTAAATGAGCAGTTCTTC. Protein product: CAIGTGGLNEQFF. The variable domain in full, with the rest retrieved from reference TRBV19 and TRBJ2-1, is DGGITQSPKYLFRKEGQNVTLSCEQNLNHDAMYWYRQDPGQGLRLIYYSQIVNDFQKGDIAEGYSVSREKKESFPLTVTSAQKNPTAFYLCAIGTGGLNEQFFGPGTRLTVL.

Remarks on this clonotype: Likely a read error: the CDR3 ends without its conserved phenylalanine or tryptophan. This chain links TRBV11-2 with TRBJ2-7; 7 positions match TRBD2. J gave up 2 bases and V 7 bases, and 11 bases lay outside the gene matches. The CDR3 loop spans 15 amino acids. Germline V gives CDR1 SGHAT, CDR2 FQNNGV. The CDR3 DNA reads as TGTGCCAGCAACTCGACGCGGGAGACCCCCTACGAGCAGTACTCC. Translated: CASNSTRETPYEQYS.

With respect to this clonotype: This may arise from a read error, as a much more abundant clone is one base away. The chain has TRBV4-3 and TRBJ2-5; 8 bases match TRBD2. The CDR3 spans 17 residues. CDR1 is LGHNA and CDR2 is YSLEER in the germline V gene. The CDR3 region has the DNA TGCACCAGCAGCCAAGACACTAGCGGAACTTACCAAGAGACCCAGTACTTC. Amino acid sequence: CTSSQDTSGTYQETQYF.

This clonotype has at least ten counts. The V and J genes are TRBV12-3 or TRBV12-4 and TRBJ2-7; D call uncertain. The CDR3 runs to 17 residues. Trimming stripped 2 bases from V and 3 bases from J, with 20 bases between. The CDR3 coding sequence is TGTGCCAGCAGTTTAAGGTCCCGACAACTCAACTTCTACGAGCAGTACTTC. Amino acids: CASSLRSRQLNFYEQYF.

The chain has TRBV6-6 and TRBJ2-7, with D hard to call. With 10 bases removed from V and 0 bases from J, the gap between germline ends came to 19 bases. This CDR3 has 15 amino acids. In germline, CDR1 is MNHNY, CDR2 SVGAGI (reference sequence). CDR3 loop: CATANIGGASYEQYF. The CDR3 DNA is TGTGCCACCGCAAATATCGGTGGCGCCTCCTACGAGCAGTACTTC.

This chain joins TRBV28 and TRBJ2-4; 8 bases are shared with TRBD1. The CDR3 runs to 15 residues. With V trimmed by 2 bases and J by 4 bases, 4 bases remained unmatched. Germline CDR1 MDHEN, CDR2 SYDVKM. CDR3 sequence: CASSLGGTGKNIQYF. For the CDR3, the DNA is TGTGCCAGCAGTTTAGGGGGGACAGGAAAAAACATTCAGTACTTC.